Below, 25 T cell receptor beta chains from the same sample are listed, as sequenced in a study of blood T cell repertoires in COVID-19. Measured with immunoSEQ multiplex PCR; TCRdb has only the in-frame clones, and not every one. In the table there are tens of thousands of clones, 81% of which are singletons. Input material: peripheral blood. Receptors were obtained from a man between 70 and 80 years old with COVID-19, enrolled during active disease.

The V and J genes are TRBV2 and TRBJ1-4, with a weak D call TRBD1 (6 bases). CDR3 length: 14 residues. V lost 6 bases, J lost 7 bases, and 15 bases lay in between. CDR1 is SNHLY and CDR2 is FYNNEI in the germline V gene. The CDR3 DNA is TGTGCCAGCAGAGAACAGGGTATAGGTGAAAAACTGTTTTTT. Translating gives CASREQGIGEKLFF.

There are a few counts of this clone. The CDR3 coding sequence is TGTGCCAGCAGCCAAGATAAATGGAGGGAGACCCAGTACTTC. Translated: CASSQDKWRETQYF. The rearrangement links TRBV4-2 to TRBJ2-5; perhaps TRBD2 as D (5 bases). CDR3 size: 14 residues. From germline, CDR1 is LGHNA and CDR2 YNFKEQ. With 0 bases removed from V and 5 bases from J, the gap between germline ends came to 10 bases.

This clone showed up just once. The rearrangement links TRBV19 to TRBJ2-7; 8 bases match TRBD2. The CDR3 spans 14 residues. From germline, CDR1 is LNHDA and CDR2 SQIVND (reference sequence). V gave up 0 bases and J gave up 5 bases; unmatched junction bases: 3. The CDR3 spells CASSIEREGDEQYF. The CDR3 DNA reads TGTGCCAGTAGTATAGAACGGGAGGGCGACGAGCAGTACTTC.

The chain carries TRBV20-1 and TRBJ2-5, with TRBD2 matching over 13 bases. V lost 3 bases to trimming and J lost 2 bases; unmatched junction nucleotides: 3. CDR1 is DFQATT, CDR2 SNEGSKA, per germline (reference sequence). The CDR3 spans 15 residues. CDR3 amino acids: CSASWGLAGQETQYF. The CDR3 DNA reads TGCAGTGCTAGTTGGGGACTAGCGGGACAAGAGACCCAGTACTTC.

The rearrangement links TRBV7-8 to TRBJ2-2; 8 bases are shared with TRBD1. The V gene's germline CDR1 is SGHVS and CDR2 FQNEAQ. The CDR3 has 14 residues. Trimming removed 5 bases from V and 6 bases from J; junction bases left unmatched: 5. CDR3 nucleotides: TGTGCCAGCAGCCACCGGGGACAGGCCGGGGAGCTGTTTTTT. Protein product: CASSHRGQAGELFF.

CDR3 DNA sequence: TGTGCCATCAGGGCTGAGGGAGGAATCCGACTTATGGCTGGCTACACCTTC. Amino acid sequence: CAIRAEGGIRLMAGYTF. The chain recombines TRBV10-3 with TRBJ1-2; no clear D. V lost 6 bases to trimming and J lost 7 bases, with 27 bases between them. The length of the CDR3 is 17 residues. Germline CDR1 ENHRY, CDR2 SYGVKD.

This chain links TRBV5-8 with TRBJ2-6; D gene ambiguous. Trimming took off 0 bases at V and 2 bases at J, with 6 bases between the two ends. CDR1 is SGHTS and CDR2 is YDEGEE in the germline V gene. CDR3 length: 15 amino acids. The CDR3 sequence is CASSLVGTGANVLTF. DNA of the CDR3: TGTGCCAGCAGCTTGGTCGGTACTGGGGCCAACGTCCTGACTTTC. The variable domain in full, with the rest retrieved from reference TRBV5-8 and TRBJ2-6, is EAGVTQSPTHLIKTRGQQATLRCSPISGHTSVYWYQQALGLGLQFLLWYDEGEERNRGNFPPRFSGRQFPNYSSELNVNALELEDSALYLCASSLVGTGANVLTFGAGSRLTVL.

This clone appeared once. V is TRBV30 and J is TRBJ2-7; TRBD2 matches 11 bases. Germline V lookup: CDR1 GTSNPN, CDR2 SVGIG (reference sequence). V was pared by 2 bases and J by 3 bases, with 3 bases of the junction left unmatched. There are 14 residues in the CDR3. CDR3 coding DNA: TGTGCCTGGAGTTATGGGACTAGCGGCTACGAGCAGTACTTC. Amino acid sequence: CAWSYGTSGYEQYF.

CDR3 sequence (DNA): TGTGCCAGCAGTTACCCGACTAGCGGGAGGGATTCCTACGAGCAGTACTTC. Its translation is CASSYPTSGRDSYEQYF. The rearrangement links TRBV6-2 or TRBV6-3 to TRBJ2-7, with 14 bases aligning to TRBD2. This CDR3 spans 17 amino acids. From germline, CDR1 is MNHEY and CDR2 SVGEGT. The junction had 4 bases not matched to a gene; V was cut back by 2 bases and J by 1 base.

The V call is TRBV28, the J call TRBJ1-5; 7 nucleotides line up with TRBD1. CDR1 is MDHEN, CDR2 SYDVKM, per germline. V was pared by 6 bases and J by 1 base, with 3 bases of the junction left unmatched. This CDR3 has 14 amino acids. CDR3 nucleotide sequence: TGTGCCAGCAGGAGACAGGGAAGCAATCAGCCCCAGCATTTT. This sequence encodes CASRRQGSNQPQHF.

This clone was recorded a few times. The gene calls are TRBV27 and TRBJ1-6, with D maybe TRBD1 (5 bases). The CDR3 loop spans 15 amino acids. Germline-derived CDR1 and CDR2 are MNHEY and SMNVEV (reference sequence). The germline V and J ends were trimmed by 6 bases and 8 bases, with 17 bases remaining between them. In DNA, the CDR3 is TGTGCCAGCAGCCCCAGGACAAGCAGCGATTCACCCCTCCACTTT. This sequence encodes CASSPRTSSDSPLHF.

The chain links TRBV30 to TRBJ2-7, with D perhaps TRBD1 (5 bases). The CDR3 is 13 amino acids. Between the trimmed V and J ends, which lost 5 bases and 3 bases, there was a span of 14 bases. Germline assignment: CDR1 GTSNPN and CDR2 SVGIG (reference sequence). The CDR3 reads CAWSGIWGYEQYF. CDR3 nucleotides: TGTGCCTGGTCAGGGATCTGGGGCTACGAGCAGTACTTC.

The chain is built from TRBV30 and TRBJ2-5; D perhaps matches TRBD1 (6 bases). Germline V lookup: CDR1 GTSNPN, CDR2 SVGIG (reference sequence). This CDR3 is built from 13 residues. The V end was cut by 3 bases, the J end by 5 bases, with 13 bases between. CDR3 amino acids: CAWSLGTGETQYF. DNA of the CDR3: TGTGCCTGGAGCCTGGGAACAGGGGAGACCCAGTACTTC.

This chain uses TRBV28 with TRBJ1-1, with 7 bases fitting TRBD1. V was pared by 4 bases and J by 1 base, with 3 bases of the junction left unmatched. This CDR3 has 14 residues. Germline loops: CDR1 MDHEN, CDR2 SYDVKM. The CDR3 loop reads CASSSTGENTEAFF. Written as DNA, the CDR3 is TGTGCCAGCAGTTCAACAGGGGAGAACACTGAAGCTTTCTTT.

The chain couples TRBV6-5 to TRBJ2-5; possible D gene TRBD2, 5 bases. The V gene's germline CDR1 is MNHEY and CDR2 SVGAGI. This CDR3 has 14 amino acids. The V end was cut by 2 bases, the J end by 2 bases, with 9 bases between. The CDR3 is CASSYGRGQETQYF. The CDR3 DNA follows: TGTGCCAGCAGTTACGGACGGGGACAAGAGACCCAGTACTTC.

V and J are TRBV28 and TRBJ2-7; 10 nucleotides match TRBD2. V was clipped by 6 bases and J by 3 bases; unmatched bases: 11. This CDR3 spans 16 amino acids. Germline V gives CDR1 MDHEN, CDR2 SYDVKM. CDR3 residues: CASSSLGSSGGYEQYF. The CDR3 nucleotides are TGTGCCAGCAGCTCCCTTGGGTCTAGCGGGGGCTACGAGCAGTACTTC.

This chain joins TRBV9 and TRBJ1-5; 10 bases are a match to TRBD1. CDR1 is SGDLS, CDR2 YYNGEE, per germline. V lost 3 bases to trimming and J lost 3 bases; unmatched junction nucleotides: 6. The CDR3 contains 16 residues. This CDR3 is CASSAGTGALNQPQHF. CDR3 coding DNA: TGTGCCAGCAGCGCCGGGACAGGGGCCCTCAATCAGCCCCAGCATTTT.

The chain uses TRBV15 and TRBJ1-1, with a possible D match to TRBD1 (5 bases). The CDR3 consists of 14 residues. CDR1 is LNHNV and CDR2 is YYDKDF in the germline V gene (reference sequence). Trimming took 1 base from V and 6 from J, leaving 12 bases between them. CDR3 sequence reads: CATSRGNRYSEAFF. CDR3 nucleotides: TGTGCCACCAGCAGAGGGAACAGGTACTCTGAAGCTTTCTTT.

The chain links TRBV10-3 to TRBJ2-1, with 14 bases lining up with TRBD2. Germline loops: CDR1 ENHRY, CDR2 SYGVKD. Losses at the gene ends were 6 bases for V and 7 bases for J; bases not matched to a gene: 2. This CDR3 contains 14 residues. CDR3 amino acids: CAIRTSGRGNEQFF. The CDR3 nucleotides are TGTGCCATCAGGACTAGCGGGAGGGGAAATGAGCAGTTCTTC.

The V gene is TRBV5-1, the J gene TRBJ1-2, with D maybe TRBD1 (5 bases). CDR1 is SGHRS, CDR2 YFSETQ, per germline. V dropped 4 bases and J dropped 8 bases, with 12 bases sitting between them. The CDR3 covers 12 residues. CDR3 protein: CASSQGVYGYTF. CDR3 coding DNA: TGCGCCAGCAGCCAGGGTGTCTACGGCTACACCTTC.

This clone turned up a few times. This chain connects TRBV10-2 to TRBJ1-1, with TRBD1 matching over 7 bases. This CDR3 contains 17 residues. Germline V CDR1 and CDR2: WSHSY, SAAADI. With 3 bases clipped from V and 4 bases from J, the junction kept 14 bases outside the gene matches. The CDR3 sequence: CASSDFLNRGIGTEAFF. CDR3 bases: TGCGCCAGCAGTGATTTCTTGAACAGGGGTATCGGCACTGAAGCTTTCTTT.

The chain employs TRBV10-3 and TRBJ2-1, with TRBD2 matching over 10 bases. Germline V gene lookup returns CDR1 ENHRY and CDR2 SYGVKD. V was clipped by 6 bases and J by 4 bases; unmatched bases: 3. CDR3 size: 14 residues. CDR3: CAIRQTSGYNEQFF. CDR3 sequence (DNA): TGTGCCATCAGACAGACTAGCGGGTACAATGAGCAGTTCTTC.

This sequence joins TRBV6-2 or TRBV6-3 and TRBJ1-2; 8 positions agree with TRBD1. The CDR3 runs to 14 residues. After removal of 6 bases from V and 7 bases from J, the junction contained 10 bases not matched to a gene. The germline gives CDR1 MNHEY, CDR2 SVGEGT. CDR3 protein: CASSSNRGIGGYTF. CDR3 in DNA: TGTGCCAGCAGCTCGAACAGGGGGATTGGTGGCTACACCTTC.

This chain joins TRBV6-2 or TRBV6-3 and TRBJ1-2, with unresolved D. Germline CDR1 reads MNHEY; CDR2 reads SVGEGT. Trimming cost V 0 bases and J 5 bases, with 4 bases left between them. The CDR3 runs to 12 residues. The CDR3 nucleotides read TGTGCCAGCAGTTACTCACGGTATGGCTACACCTTC. It specifies CASSYSRYGYTF.

The chain has TRBV27 and TRBJ2-7, with D hard to call. Per the germline V gene, CDR1 is MNHEY and CDR2 is SMNVEV (reference sequence). This CDR3 is built from 14 residues. V lost 4 bases and J lost 0, with 10 bases in between. The CDR3 DNA reads as TGTGCCAGCAGTTATCAGGCCCTCTCCTACGAGCAGTACTTC. This sequence encodes CASSYQALSYEQYF.